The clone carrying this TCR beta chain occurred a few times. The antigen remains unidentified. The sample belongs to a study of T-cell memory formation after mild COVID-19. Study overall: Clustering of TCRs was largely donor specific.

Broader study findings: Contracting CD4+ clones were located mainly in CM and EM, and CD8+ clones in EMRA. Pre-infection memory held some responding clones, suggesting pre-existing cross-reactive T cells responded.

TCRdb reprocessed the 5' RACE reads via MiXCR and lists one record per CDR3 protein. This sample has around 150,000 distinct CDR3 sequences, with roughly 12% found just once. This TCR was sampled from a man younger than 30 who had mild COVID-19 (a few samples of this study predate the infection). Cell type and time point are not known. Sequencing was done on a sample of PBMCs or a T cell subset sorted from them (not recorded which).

CDR3 amino acids: CASSPRTGPYEQYF. The CDR3 DNA reads TGTGCCAGCAGCCCCCGGACAGGGCCCTACGAGCAGTACTTC. The chain employs TRBV7-2 and TRBJ2-7; TRBD1 agrees at 8 bases. The CDR3 sequence is 14 residues long. CDR1 and CDR2 (germline): SGHTA, FQGNSA. J was trimmed by 2 bases and V by 5 bases; bases with no gene match: 5. The variable domain in full, with the rest retrieved from reference TRBV7-2 and TRBJ2-7, is GAGVSQSPSNKVTEKGKDVELRCDPISGHTALYWYRQSLGQGLEFLIYFQGNSAPDKSGLPSDRFSAERTGGSVSTLTIQRTQQEDSAVYLCASSPRTGPYEQYFGPGTRLTVT.